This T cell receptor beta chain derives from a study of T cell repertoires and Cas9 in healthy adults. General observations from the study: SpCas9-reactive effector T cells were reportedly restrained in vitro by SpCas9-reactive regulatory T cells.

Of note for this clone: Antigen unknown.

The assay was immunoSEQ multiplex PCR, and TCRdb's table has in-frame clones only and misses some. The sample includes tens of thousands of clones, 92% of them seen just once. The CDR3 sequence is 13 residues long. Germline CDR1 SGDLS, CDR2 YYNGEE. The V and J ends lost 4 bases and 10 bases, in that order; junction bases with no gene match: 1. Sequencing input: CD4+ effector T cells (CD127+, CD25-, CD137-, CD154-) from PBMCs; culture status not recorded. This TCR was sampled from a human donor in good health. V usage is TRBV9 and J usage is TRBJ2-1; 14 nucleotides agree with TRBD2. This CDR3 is CASSRTSGREQFF. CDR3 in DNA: TGTGCCAGCAGCCGGACTAGCGGGAGGGAGCAGTTCTTC.